The 11 T cell receptor beta chains below were found in one sample sequenced in a study of identifying expanded T cells in peripheral blood. The protocol was immunoSEQ multiplex PCR, while the TCRdb copy is restricted to in-frame clones and leaves out a portion. The sample has approximately 130,000 clones; 86% are singletons. Sequenced material: blood. The receptors stem from a person aged 18-69 years in good health.

The rearrangement joins TRBV6-4 to TRBJ2-3, with a tentative D call TRBD1 (6 bases). The germline CDR1 and CDR2 sequences are MRHNA and SNTAGT. The V and J ends lost 4 bases and 4 bases respectively, with 12 bases between them. The CDR3 is 14 amino acids. CDR3 sequence: CASSVGGVADTQYF. For the CDR3, the DNA is TGTGCCAGCAGTGTAGGGGGTGTGGCAGATACGCAGTATTTT.

This chain links TRBV27 with TRBJ1-1, with 9 bases matching TRBD1. Germline V gene sequence: CDR1 MNHEY, CDR2 SMNVEV (reference sequence). The CDR3 extends over 13 amino acids. Trimming took 7 bases from V and 6 from J; bases not matched to a gene: 6. The CDR3 nucleotides read TGTGCCAGCACGGGACAGGGACGATCTGAAGCTTTCTTT. Its translation: CASTGQGRSEAFF.

The V call is TRBV6-4, the J call TRBJ2-1, with unresolved D. Per germline, CDR1 MRHNA and CDR2 SNTAGT. This CDR3 is 14 amino acids long. V lost 3 bases and J lost 0, with 6 bases in between. The DNA for the CDR3 is TGTGCCAGCAGTGAGGGGAACTCCTACAATGAGCAGTTCTTC. Encoded protein: CASSEGNSYNEQFF.

The V call is TRBV6-5, the J call TRBJ2-7; D unresolved. The CDR3 runs to 13 residues. Trimming left V 6 bases short and J 4 bases short, with 13 bases between. Germline V gene data show CDR1 as MNHEY and CDR2 as SVGAGI. The CDR3 nucleotides read TGTGCCAGCAGGCTGAACTACGGGTACGAGCAGTACTTC. Protein sequence: CASRLNYGYEQYF.

The chain carries TRBV7-7 and TRBJ2-1; tentatively, D is TRBD1 or TRBD2 (5 bases each). This CDR3 contains 16 residues. Looked up from germline, CDR1 is SSHAT and CDR2 is FNYEAQ (reference sequence). Trimming took off 5 bases at V and 2 bases at J, with 16 bases between the two ends. This CDR3 reads CASSPSAGAPYNEQFF. Here the CDR3 DNA reads TGTGCCAGCAGCCCCTCGGCCGGGGCCCCCTACAATGAGCAGTTCTTC. The full variable domain, its missing parts supplied by reference TRBV7-7 and TRBJ2-1, is GAGVSQSPRYKVTKRGQDVTLRCDPISSHATLYWYQQALGQGPEFLTYFNYEAQPDKSGLPSDRFSAERPEGSISTLTIQRTEQRDSAMYRCASSPSAGAPYNEQFFGPGTRLTVL.

The chain joins TRBV27 to TRBJ2-7; tentative D call: TRBD1 (5 bases). The CDR3 is 12 amino acids. Trimming left V 9 bases short and J 0 bases short, with 9 bases between. Germline V gives CDR1 MNHEY, CDR2 SMNVEV (reference sequence). The CDR3 reads CASRGISYEQYF. DNA of the CDR3: TGTGCCAGTAGGGGAATCTCCTACGAGCAGTACTTC.

The chain couples TRBV9 to TRBJ2-1; 8 bases are shared with TRBD2. Unmatched junction bases numbered 6, after V lost 0 bases and J lost 7 bases. CDR1 and CDR2 (germline): SGDLS, YYNGEE. This CDR3 contains 15 residues. The CDR3 protein is CASSVAGSGGNEQFF. The CDR3 DNA reads TGTGCCAGCAGCGTAGCGGGCAGCGGGGGAAATGAGCAGTTCTTC.

The sample holds a few counts of this clone. V is TRBV11-2 and J is TRBJ1-1, with D possibly matching TRBD1 (6 bases). Germline CDR1 and CDR2: SGHAT and FQNNGV. The CDR3 length is 13 residues. V was trimmed by 6 bases and J by 7 bases, leaving 15 bases between them. In nucleotides, the CDR3 is TGTGCCAGCAGGTTAAACAGGGAGCTTGAAGCTTTCTTT. Its protein product is CASRLNRELEAFF.

This chain joins TRBV27 and TRBJ1-1, with a weak D call TRBD1 (5 bases). The CDR3 extends over 14 amino acids. V was cut by 3 bases and J by 0 bases, with 8 bases left in between. Per the germline V gene, CDR1 is MNHEY and CDR2 is SMNVEV (reference sequence). The CDR3 loop reads CASSFGALNTEAFF. The CDR3 coding sequence is TGTGCCAGCAGTTTCGGGGCGTTGAACACTGAAGCTTTCTTT.

The CDR3, as DNA: TGTGCCACCAGCAGAGGGGGACAGTTCCTATTGAACACTGAAGCTTTCTTT. The encoded protein is CATSRGGQFLLNTEAFF. This rearrangement joins TRBV15 to TRBJ1-1, with 7 bases fitting TRBD1. Germline V gives CDR1 LNHNV, CDR2 YYDKDF (reference sequence). J lost 0 bases, V lost 1 base, and 8 bases had no gene match. The CDR3 consists of 17 residues. Filled out from reference TRBV15 and TRBJ1-1, the complete variable domain reads DAMVIQNPRYQVTQFGKPVTLSCSQTLNHNVMYWYQQKSSQAPKLLFHYYDKDFNNEADTPDNFQSRRPNTSFCFLDIRSPGLGDTAMYLCATSRGGQFLLNTEAFFGQGTRLTVV.

The V gene is TRBV5-1, the J gene TRBJ1-1; TRBD1 matches 9 bases. CDR3 size: 14 residues. Germline V gene data show CDR1 as SGHRS and CDR2 as YFSETQ. V was clipped by 1 base and J by 4 bases; unmatched bases: 2. In DNA, the CDR3 is TGCGCCAGCAGCTTGTCGACAGGGGGCACTGAAGCTTTCTTT. Translation gives CASSLSTGGTEAFF.